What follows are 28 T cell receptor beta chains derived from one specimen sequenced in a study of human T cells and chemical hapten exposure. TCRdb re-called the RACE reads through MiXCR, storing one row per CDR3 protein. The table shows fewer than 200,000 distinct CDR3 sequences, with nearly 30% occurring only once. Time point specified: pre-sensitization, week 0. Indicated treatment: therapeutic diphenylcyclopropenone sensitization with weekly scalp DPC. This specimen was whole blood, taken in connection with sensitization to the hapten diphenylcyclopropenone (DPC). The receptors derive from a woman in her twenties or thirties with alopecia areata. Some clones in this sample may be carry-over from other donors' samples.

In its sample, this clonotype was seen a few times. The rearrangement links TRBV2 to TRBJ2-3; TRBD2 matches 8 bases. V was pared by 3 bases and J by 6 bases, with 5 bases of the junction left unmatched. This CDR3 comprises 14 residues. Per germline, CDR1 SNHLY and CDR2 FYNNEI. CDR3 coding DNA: TGTGCCAGCAGTGATACTCAGCGGGAGGATACGCAGTATTTT. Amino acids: CASSDTQREDTQYF.

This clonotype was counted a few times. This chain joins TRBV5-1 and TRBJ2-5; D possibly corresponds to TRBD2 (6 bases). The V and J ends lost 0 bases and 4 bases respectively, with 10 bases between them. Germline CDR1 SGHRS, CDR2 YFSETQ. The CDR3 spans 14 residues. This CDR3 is CASSLGRAGETQYF. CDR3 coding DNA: TGCGCCAGCAGCTTGGGGAGGGCAGGAGAGACCCAGTACTTC.

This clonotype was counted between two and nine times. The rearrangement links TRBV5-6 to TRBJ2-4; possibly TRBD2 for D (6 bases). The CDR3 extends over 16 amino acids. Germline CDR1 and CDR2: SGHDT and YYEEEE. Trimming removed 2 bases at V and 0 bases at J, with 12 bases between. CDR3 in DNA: TGTGCCAGCAGCTTCAATAGCGGCTTAGCCAAAAACATTCAGTACTTC. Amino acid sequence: CASSFNSGLAKNIQYF.

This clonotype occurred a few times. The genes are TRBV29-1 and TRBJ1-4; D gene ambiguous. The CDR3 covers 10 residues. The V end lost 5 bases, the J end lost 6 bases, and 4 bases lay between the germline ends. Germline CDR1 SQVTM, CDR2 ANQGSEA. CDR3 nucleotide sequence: TGCAGCGTTTGGCATGAAAAACTGTTTTTT. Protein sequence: CSVWHEKLFF.

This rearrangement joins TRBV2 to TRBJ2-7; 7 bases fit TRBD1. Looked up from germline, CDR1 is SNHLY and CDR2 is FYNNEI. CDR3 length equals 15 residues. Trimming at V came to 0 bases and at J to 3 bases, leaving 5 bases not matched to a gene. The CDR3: CASSEAGTVSYEQYF. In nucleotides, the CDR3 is TGTGCCAGCAGTGAAGCCGGGACAGTGAGCTACGAGCAGTACTTC. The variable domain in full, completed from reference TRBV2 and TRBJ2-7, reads EPEVTQTPSHQVTQMGQEVILRCVPISNHLYFYWYRQILGQKVEFLVSFYNNEISEKSEIFDDQFSVERPDGSNFTLKIRSTKLEDSAMYFCASSEAGTVSYEQYFGPGTRLTVT.

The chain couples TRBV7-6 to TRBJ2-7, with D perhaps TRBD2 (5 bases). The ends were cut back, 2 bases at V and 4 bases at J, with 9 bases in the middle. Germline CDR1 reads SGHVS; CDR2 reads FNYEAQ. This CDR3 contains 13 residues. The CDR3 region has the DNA TGTGCCAGCAGCTTAAACGGGGTATACGAGCAGTACTTC. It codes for CASSLNGVYEQYF. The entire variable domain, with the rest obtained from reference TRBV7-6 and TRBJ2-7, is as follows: GAGVSQSPRYKVTKRGQDVALRCDPISGHVSLYWYRQALGQGPEFLTYFNYEAQQDKSGLPNDRFSAERPEGSISTLTIQRTEQRDSAMYRCASSLNGVYEQYFGPGTRLTVT.

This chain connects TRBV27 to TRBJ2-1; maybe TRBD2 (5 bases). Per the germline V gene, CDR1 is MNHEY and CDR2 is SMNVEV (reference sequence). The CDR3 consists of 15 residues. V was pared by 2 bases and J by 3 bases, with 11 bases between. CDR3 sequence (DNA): TGTGCCAGCAGTTTAGGACTCCCCGGCTACAATGAGCAGTTCTTC. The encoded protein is CASSLGLPGYNEQFF.

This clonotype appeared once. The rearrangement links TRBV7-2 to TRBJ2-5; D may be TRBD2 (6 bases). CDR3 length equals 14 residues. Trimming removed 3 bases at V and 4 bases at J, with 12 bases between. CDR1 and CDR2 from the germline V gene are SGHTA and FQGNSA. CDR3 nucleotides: TGTGCCAGCAGCTTTGTGGGCGGGGCAGAGACCCAGTACTTC. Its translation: CASSFVGGAETQYF.

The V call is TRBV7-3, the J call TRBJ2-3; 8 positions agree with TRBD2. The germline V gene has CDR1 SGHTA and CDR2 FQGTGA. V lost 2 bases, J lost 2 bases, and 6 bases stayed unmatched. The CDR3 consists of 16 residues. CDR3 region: CASSLGAGGSTDTQYF. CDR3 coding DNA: TGTGCCAGCAGCTTAGGGGCGGGGGGCTCCACAGATACGCAGTATTTT.

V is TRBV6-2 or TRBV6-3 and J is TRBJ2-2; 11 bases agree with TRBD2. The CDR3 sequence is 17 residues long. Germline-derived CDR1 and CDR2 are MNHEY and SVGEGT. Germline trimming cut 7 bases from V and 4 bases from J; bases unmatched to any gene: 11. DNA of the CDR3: TGTGCCAGCAACCGAATTACTAGCGGGAGACGCACCGGGGAGCTGTTTTTT. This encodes CASNRITSGRRTGELFF.

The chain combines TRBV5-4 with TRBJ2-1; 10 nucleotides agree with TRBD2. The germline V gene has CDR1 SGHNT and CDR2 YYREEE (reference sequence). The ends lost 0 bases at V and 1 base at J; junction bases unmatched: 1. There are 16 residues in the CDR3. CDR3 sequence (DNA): TGTGCCAGCAGCTTGGCTAGCGGGAGATCCTACAATGAGCAGTTCTTC. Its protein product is CASSLASGRSYNEQFF.

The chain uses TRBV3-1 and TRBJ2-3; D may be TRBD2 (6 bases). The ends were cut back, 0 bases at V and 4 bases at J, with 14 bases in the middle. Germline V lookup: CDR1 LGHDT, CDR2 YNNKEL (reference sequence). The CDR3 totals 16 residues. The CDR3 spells CASSQDLGGFADTQYF. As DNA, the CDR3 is TGTGCCAGCAGCCAAGATCTGGGGGGATTCGCAGATACGCAGTATTTT.

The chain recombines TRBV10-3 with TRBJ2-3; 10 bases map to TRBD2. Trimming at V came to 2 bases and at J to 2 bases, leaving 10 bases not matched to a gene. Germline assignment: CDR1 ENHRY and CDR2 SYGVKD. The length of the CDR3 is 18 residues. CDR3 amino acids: CAISERQASGGITDTQYF. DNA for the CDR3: TGTGCCATCAGTGAGAGGCAGGCTAGCGGGGGAATCACAGATACGCAGTATTTT.

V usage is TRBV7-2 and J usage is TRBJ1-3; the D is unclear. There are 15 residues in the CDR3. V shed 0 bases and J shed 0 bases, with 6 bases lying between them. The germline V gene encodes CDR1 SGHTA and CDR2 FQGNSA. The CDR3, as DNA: TGTGCCAGCAGCTTAGCTTTTAACTCTGGAAACACCATATATTTT. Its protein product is CASSLAFNSGNTIYF.

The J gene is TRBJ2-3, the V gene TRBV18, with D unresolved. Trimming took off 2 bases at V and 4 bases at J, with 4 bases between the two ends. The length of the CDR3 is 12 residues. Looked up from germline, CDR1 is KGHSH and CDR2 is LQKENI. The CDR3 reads CASSPAPDTQYF. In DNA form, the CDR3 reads TGTGCCAGCTCACCAGCGCCAGATACGCAGTATTTT.

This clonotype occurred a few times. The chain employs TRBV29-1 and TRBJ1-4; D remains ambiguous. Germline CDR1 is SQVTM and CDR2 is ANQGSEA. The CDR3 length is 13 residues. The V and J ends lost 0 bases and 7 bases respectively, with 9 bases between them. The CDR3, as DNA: TGCAGCGTTGAAGATCAGACTGCTGAAAAACTGTTTTTT. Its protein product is CSVEDQTAEKLFF.

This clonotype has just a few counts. Here the CDR3 DNA reads TGTGCCAGCAGCTTACGTCGGGGGGCCCTTTCCATAGATACGCAGTATTTT. This gives the protein CASSLRRGALSIDTQYF. This rearrangement joins TRBV7-9 to TRBJ2-3; weak D call: TRBD2 (7 bases). Between the trimmed V and J ends, which lost 2 bases and 5 bases, there was a span of 20 bases. Germline CDR1 and CDR2: SEHNR and FQNEAQ (reference sequence). The CDR3 totals 17 residues.

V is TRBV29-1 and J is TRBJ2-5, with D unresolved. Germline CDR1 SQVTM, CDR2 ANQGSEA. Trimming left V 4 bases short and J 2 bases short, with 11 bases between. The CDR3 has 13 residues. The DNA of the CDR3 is TGCAGCGTTGTGGGGTCGGAGCAAGAGACCCAGTACTTC. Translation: CSVVGSEQETQYF.

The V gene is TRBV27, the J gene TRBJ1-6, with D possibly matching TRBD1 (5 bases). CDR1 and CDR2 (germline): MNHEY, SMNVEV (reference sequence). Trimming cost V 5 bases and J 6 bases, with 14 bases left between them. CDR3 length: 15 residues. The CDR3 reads CASSPGGIGNSPLHF. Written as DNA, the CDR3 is TGTGCCAGCAGTCCCGGGGGAATAGGTAATTCACCCCTCCACTTT.

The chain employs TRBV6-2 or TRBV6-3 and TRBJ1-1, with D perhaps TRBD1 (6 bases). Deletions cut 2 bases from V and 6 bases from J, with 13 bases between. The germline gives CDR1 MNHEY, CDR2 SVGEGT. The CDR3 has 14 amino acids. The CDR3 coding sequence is TGTGCCAGCAGTTACGCGCCGGGGGCGGCTGAAGCTTTCTTT. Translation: CASSYAPGAAEAFF.

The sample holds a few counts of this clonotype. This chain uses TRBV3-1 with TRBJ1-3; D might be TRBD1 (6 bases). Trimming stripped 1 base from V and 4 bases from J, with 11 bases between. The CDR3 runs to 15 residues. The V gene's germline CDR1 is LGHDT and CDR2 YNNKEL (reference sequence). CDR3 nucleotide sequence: TGTGCCAGCAGCCAAGCCGGGGGCTACGGAAACACCATATATTTT. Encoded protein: CASSQAGGYGNTIYF.

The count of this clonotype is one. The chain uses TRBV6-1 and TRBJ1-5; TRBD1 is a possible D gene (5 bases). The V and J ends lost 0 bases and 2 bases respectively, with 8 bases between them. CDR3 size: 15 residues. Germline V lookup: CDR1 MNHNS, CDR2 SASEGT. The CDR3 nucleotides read TGTGCCAGCAGTGAAGCGAGGGGCGGCAATCAGCCCCAGCATTTT. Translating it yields CASSEARGGNQPQHF.

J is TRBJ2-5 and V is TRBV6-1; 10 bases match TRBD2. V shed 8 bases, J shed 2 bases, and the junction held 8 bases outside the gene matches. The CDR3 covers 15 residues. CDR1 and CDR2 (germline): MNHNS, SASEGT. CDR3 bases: TGTGCCAGCTCTCCTAGCGGGGGTAGACAAGAGACCCAGTACTTC. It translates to CASSPSGGRQETQYF.

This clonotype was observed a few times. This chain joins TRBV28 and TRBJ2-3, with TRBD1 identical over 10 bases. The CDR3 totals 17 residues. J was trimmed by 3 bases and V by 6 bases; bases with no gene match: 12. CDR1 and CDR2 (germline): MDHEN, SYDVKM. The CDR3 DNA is TGTGCCAGCAGCCCTAACGAACGGGACAGGGGAACAGATACGCAGTATTTT. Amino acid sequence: CASSPNERDRGTDTQYF.

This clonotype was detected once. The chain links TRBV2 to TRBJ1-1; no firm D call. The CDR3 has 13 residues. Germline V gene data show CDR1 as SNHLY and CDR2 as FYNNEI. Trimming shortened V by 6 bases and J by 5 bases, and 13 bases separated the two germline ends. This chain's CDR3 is CASRPPQRTEAFF. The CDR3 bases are TGTGCCAGCAGACCTCCCCAGAGGACTGAAGCTTTCTTT.

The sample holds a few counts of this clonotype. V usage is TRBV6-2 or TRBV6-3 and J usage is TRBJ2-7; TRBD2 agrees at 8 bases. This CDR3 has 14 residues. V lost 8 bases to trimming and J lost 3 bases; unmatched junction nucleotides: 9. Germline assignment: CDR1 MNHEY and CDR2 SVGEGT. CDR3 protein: CASAAGGSLYEQYF. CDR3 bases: TGTGCCAGCGCGGCGGGGGGCTCTCTCTACGAGCAGTACTTC.

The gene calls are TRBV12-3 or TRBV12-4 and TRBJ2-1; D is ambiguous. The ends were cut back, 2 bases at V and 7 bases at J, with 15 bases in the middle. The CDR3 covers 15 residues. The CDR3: CASSLRTSTWNEQFF. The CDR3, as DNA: TGTGCCAGCAGTTTAAGGACGTCTACGTGGAATGAGCAGTTCTTC.

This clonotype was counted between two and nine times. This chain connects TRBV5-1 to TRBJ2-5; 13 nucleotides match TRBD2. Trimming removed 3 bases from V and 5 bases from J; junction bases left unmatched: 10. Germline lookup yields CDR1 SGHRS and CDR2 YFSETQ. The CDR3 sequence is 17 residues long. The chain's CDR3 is CASSWNPGLAGKETQYF. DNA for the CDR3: TGCGCCAGCAGCTGGAACCCGGGACTAGCGGGGAAGGAGACCCAGTACTTC.